This T cell receptor (beta chain) originates from a study of CD8 T cells in ankylosing spondylitis. The V end was cut by 3 bases, the J end by 14 bases, with 14 bases between. CDR1 is SGHDT, CDR2 YYEEEE, per germline. This CDR3 contains 12 residues. Findings and caveats of the study: Reported data indicate significant enrichment of disease-linked clones within matched ankylosing spondylitis synovial fluid. Previously reported in reactive arthritis synovial fluid and blood were some of the motif variants. For ankylosing spondylitis blood, a TCR beta motif of about 8 highly homologous variants appeared characteristic.

Molecular-barcoded quantitative 5'-RACE produced these TCR beta libraries. TCRdb re-analysed the 5' RACE reads in MiXCR, keeping a single row per CDR3 protein. In the table there are about 540,000 distinct CDR3 sequences, about an eighth of which are singletons. This clonotype turned up a few times. Antigen: not known. The clonotype was recovered from a male donor with ankylosing spondylitis. The sequenced material came from blood, either unsorted or a sorted T cell fraction (not recorded which). This chain connects TRBV5-6 to TRBJ1-4; the D gene is possibly TRBD1 (5 bases). The CDR3 region has the DNA TGTGCCAGCAGCTGGGGCGGTAGGGGTCTGTTTTTT. This translates into CASSWGGRGLFF.